The sequence of this T cell receptor (beta chain) was determined in a study (dated by TCRdb to the early 2010s). Turning to this clonotype: There is no known antigen for this receptor. Per-nucleotide qualities are absent, and no much larger clonotype sits a single base away.

Sequencing relied on an Illumina Genome Analyzer IIx. TCRdb redid the processing of the public reads, applying fastp at Q25 and MiXCR, and retained in-frame beta chains. Here each entry gathers all rows of one CDR3 protein and keeps the most common genes and DNA. This sample lists 12,000 to 15,000 distinct CDR3 sequences; around 30% were detected once. About 15% of the sample lies in the top ten. The germline V gene gives CDR1 as SGHTA and CDR2 as FQGNSA. At the junction V is shortened by 1 base and J by 3 bases; bases outside the gene matches: 5. The CDR3 spans 16 residues, from the cysteine through the phenylalanine. Only CDR3 DNA is held: 48 bases, read in frame from base 1.

The chain is encoded by TRBV7-2 joined to TRBJ1-5; 8 middle bases align to TRBD1. The sample comprised blood. The origin of this receptor is a human donor. The CDR3 amino acid sequence is: CASSLEGTGHNQPQHF. The bases read TGTGCCAGCAGCTTAGAAGGGACAGGCCACAATCAGCCCCAGCATTTT.